These 21 T cell receptor beta chains were sequenced from one sample in a study of graft-versus-host responses after intestinal transplantation. Measured with immunoSEQ multiplex PCR; TCRdb has only the in-frame clones, and not every one. The sample yields roughly 100,000 clones, 90% to 95% seen once. What these receptors recognize is not known. The sample in question was unstimulated CD8+ T cells sorted from spleen or lymph node cells, obtained before intestinal transplant. These receptor sequences come from a human donor who received an intestinal transplant.

The chain employs TRBV19 and TRBJ2-7; D call uncertain. Trimming took off 1 base at V and 2 bases at J, with 12 bases between the two ends. The germline V gene has CDR1 LNHDA and CDR2 SQIVND (reference sequence). The CDR3 extends over 15 amino acids. In nucleotides, the CDR3 is TGTGCCAGTAGTATAGCGTTGGCCCCCGCCTACGAGCAGTACTTC. Its translation is CASSIALAPAYEQYF.

The rearrangement links TRBV10-1 to TRBJ1-1, with a tentative D call TRBD1 (5 bases). The length of the CDR3 is 16 residues. Germline V gives CDR1 WNHNN, CDR2 SYGVQD (reference sequence). V gave up 4 bases and J gave up 1 base, with 16 bases separating them. The CDR3 DNA reads as TGCGCCAGCAGTGGGGCCCTGGGACCAGCGAACACTGAAGCTTTCTTT. Its protein is CASSGALGPANTEAFF.

The chain couples TRBV19 to TRBJ1-6, with TRBD1 as a possible D gene (6 bases). Per the germline V gene, CDR1 is LNHDA and CDR2 is SQIVND (reference sequence). V lost 7 bases and J lost 5, with 15 bases in between. CDR3 length equals 15 residues. The CDR3 DNA reads TGTGCCAGTACTCTCAGGACAGATAATAATTCACCCCTCCACTTT. This codes for CASTLRTDNNSPLHF.

The chain couples TRBV19 to TRBJ2-1; weak D call: TRBD2 (6 bases). The V gene lost 3 bases and the J gene lost 1 base, with 10 bases spanning the gap. This CDR3 spans 15 amino acids. The germline V gene has CDR1 LNHDA and CDR2 SQIVND (reference sequence). The CDR3: CASSMDYNSYNEQFF. CDR3 DNA: TGTGCCAGTAGTATGGACTACAATTCCTACAATGAGCAGTTCTTC.

This clone was picked up one time. Here the CDR3 reads CASSSRADEQFF. As DNA, the CDR3 is TGTGCCAGCAGTTCCCGAGCTGATGAGCAGTTCTTC. The chain couples TRBV6-5 to TRBJ2-1; no clear D. V shed 4 bases and J shed 8 bases, with 9 bases lying between them. CDR3 length: 12 residues. Germline loops: CDR1 MNHEY, CDR2 SVGAGI.

The chain is built from TRBV2 and TRBJ1-4; D gene unclear. Germline-derived CDR1 and CDR2 are SNHLY and FYNNEI. The V end lost 0 bases, the J end lost 0 bases, and 8 bases lay between the germline ends. This CDR3 comprises 16 residues. DNA of the CDR3: TGTGCCAGCAGTGAAGCGCTCGCAGCAACTAATGAAAAACTGTTTTTT. Protein sequence: CASSEALAATNEKLFF.

The chain combines TRBV11-2 with TRBJ1-1; 7 nucleotides align to TRBD1. Germline-derived CDR1 and CDR2 are SGHAT and FQNNGV. The CDR3 spans 15 residues. The J segment lost 1 base and the V segment lost 2 bases, leaving 4 bases of the junction unmatched. The CDR3 region has the DNA TGTGCCAGCAGCTTATATGCAGGGGGGAACACTGAAGCTTTCTTT. It translates to CASSLYAGGNTEAFF.

This clone occurred a few times. V usage is TRBV14 and J usage is TRBJ1-2, with no clear D. Trimming stripped 1 base from V and 5 bases from J, with 14 bases between. The germline gives CDR1 SGHDN, CDR2 FVKESK. This CDR3 region has 15 residues. The CDR3 reads CASSQGLRGVYGYTF. The CDR3 DNA follows: TGTGCCAGCAGCCAAGGACTGCGGGGAGTATATGGCTACACCTTC.

The chain links TRBV7-6 to TRBJ1-3, with TRBD1 identical over 9 bases. This CDR3 has 15 residues. Looked up from germline, CDR1 is SGHVS and CDR2 is FNYEAQ. Trimming at V came to 5 bases and at J to 2 bases, leaving 4 bases not matched to a gene. The CDR3 DNA reads as TGTGCCAGCAGCATCGACAGGGGGGCTGGAAACACCATATATTTT. Protein sequence: CASSIDRGAGNTIYF. The full variable domain, rest sourced from reference TRBV7-6 and TRBJ1-3, is GAGVSQSPRYKVTKRGQDVALRCDPISGHVSLYWYRQALGQGPEFLTYFNYEAQQDKSGLPNDRFSAERPEGSISTLTIQRTEQRDSAMYRCASSIDRGAGNTIYFGEGSWLTVV.

The rearrangement links TRBV19 to TRBJ2-7, with D perhaps being TRBD1 or TRBD2 (5 bases each). CDR1 is LNHDA, CDR2 SQIVND, per germline (reference sequence). The CDR3 length is 15 residues. The V end was cut by 3 bases, the J end by 3 bases, with 15 bases between. The CDR3, as DNA: TGTGCCAGTAGTATTGGGGGATTTGGGATCTACGAGCAGTACTTC. Translating it yields CASSIGGFGIYEQYF.

V gene TRBV4-2 combines with J gene TRBJ2-5; tentative D call: TRBD2 (6 bases). With 4 bases removed from V and 2 bases from J, the gap between germline ends came to 14 bases. Germline lookup yields CDR1 LGHNA and CDR2 YNFKEQ. The CDR3 length is 15 residues. The CDR3 sequence is CASSLKWAGQETQYF. DNA for the CDR3: TGTGCCAGCAGCCTAAAGTGGGCGGGACAAGAGACCCAGTACTTC.

CDR3 DNA: TGCAGTGCTAGCCTAGAGACCCAGTACTTC. This gives the protein CSASLETQYF. The chain employs TRBV20-1 and TRBJ2-5, with D hard to call. This CDR3 region has 10 residues. Germline values: CDR1 DFQATT, CDR2 SNEGSKA (reference sequence). With 3 bases removed from V and 4 bases from J, the gap between germline ends came to 3 bases.

The chain recombines TRBV18 with TRBJ2-3, with D unresolved. V was shortened by 3 bases and J by 2 bases, with 9 bases between the two germline ends. Germline V lookup: CDR1 KGHSH, CDR2 LQKENI. This CDR3 has 14 residues. This CDR3 reads CASSPTAYTDTQYF. CDR3 coding DNA: TGTGCCAGCTCACCGACGGCTTACACAGATACGCAGTATTTT.

This chain connects TRBV9 to TRBJ2-7, with a possible D match to TRBD2 (6 bases). The V end lost 3 bases, the J end lost 4 bases, and 17 bases lay between the germline ends. Per germline, CDR1 SGDLS and CDR2 YYNGEE. The CDR3 is made up of 15 amino acids. The CDR3 nucleotides read TGTGCCAGCAGCGACCAGGAGGGGCCGGGATACGAGCAGTACTTC. Residues: CASSDQEGPGYEQYF. The full variable domain, with the rest looked up from reference TRBV9 and TRBJ2-7, is DSGVTQTPKHLITATGQRVTLRCSPRSGDLSVYWYQQSLDQGLQFLIQYYNGEERAKGNILERFSAQQFPDLHSELNLSSLELGDSALYFCASSDQEGPGYEQYFGPGTRLTVT.

This chain connects TRBV29-1 to TRBJ2-3; 9 positions agree with TRBD2. The CDR3 sequence is 14 residues long. The germline CDR1 and CDR2 sequences are SQVTM and ANQGSEA. V shed 7 bases and J 4 bases; nucleotides not matched to a gene: 9. CDR3 coding DNA: TGCAGCGCCGGGGCGGGGGGGCGATCAGATACGCAGTATTTT. Translated: CSAGAGGRSDTQYF.

The chain has TRBV11-2 and TRBJ2-7, with unresolved D. The CDR3 runs 14 residues. Trimming removed 1 base at V and 3 bases at J, with 10 bases between. CDR1 SGHAT and CDR2 FQNNGV come from the germline V gene. The CDR3 region is CASSLGGTHYEQYF. CDR3 in DNA: TGTGCCAGCAGCTTAGGCGGTACCCACTACGAGCAGTACTTC.

The chain links TRBV7-9 to TRBJ1-1; TRBD1 matches at 7 bases. Germline values: CDR1 SEHNR, CDR2 FQNEAQ (reference sequence). The CDR3 spans 15 residues. With 4 bases clipped from V and 6 bases from J, the junction kept 11 bases outside the gene matches. CDR3: CASSSLMSTGPEAFF. CDR3 coding DNA: TGTGCCAGCAGCTCCCTTATGTCGACAGGGCCTGAAGCTTTCTTT.

This chain links TRBV5-4 with TRBJ2-4; the match to TRBD1 covers 8 bases. The V gene's germline CDR1 is SGHNT and CDR2 YYREEE (reference sequence). The V segment lost 3 bases and the J segment 0 bases; nucleotides outside the gene matches: 11. The CDR3 is made up of 18 amino acids. Here the CDR3 DNA reads TGTGCCAGCAGCTCCGACAGGGGTTCCATTGTAGCCAAAAACATTCAGTACTTC. Translated, it gives CASSSDRGSIVAKNIQYF. Drawing the rest from reference TRBV5-4 and TRBJ2-4, the complete variable domain is ETGVTQSPTHLIKTRGQQVTLRCSSQSGHNTVSWYQQALGQGPQFIFQYYREEENGRGNFPPRFSGLQFPNYSSELNVNALELDDSALYLCASSSDRGSIVAKNIQYFGAGTRLSVL.

Only a few counts were recorded for this clone. V gene TRBV18 combines with J gene TRBJ1-2; D gene uncertain. CDR1 and CDR2 from the germline V gene are KGHSH and LQKENI. The ends were cut back, 2 bases at V and 1 base at J, with 11 bases in the middle. There are 15 residues in the CDR3. CDR3: CASSPEAALNYGYTF. For the CDR3, the DNA is TGTGCCAGCTCACCAGAGGCAGCCCTTAACTATGGCTACACCTTC. Filled out from reference TRBV18 and TRBJ1-2, the complete variable domain reads NAGVMQNPRHLVRRRGQEARLRCSPMKGHSHVYWYRQLPEEGLKFMVYLQKENIIDESGMPKERFSAEFPKEGPSILRIQQVVRGDSAAYFCASSPEAALNYGYTFGSGTRLTVV.

This clone showed up just once. J is TRBJ2-2 and V is TRBV5-1, with D perhaps TRBD2 (5 bases). Germline V gene data show CDR1 as SGHRS and CDR2 as YFSETQ. The CDR3 is made up of 13 amino acids. Trimming shortened V by 4 bases and J by 8 bases, and 12 bases separated the two germline ends. The CDR3 nucleotides read TGCGCCAGCAGCCTCGGACTTGAGGGGGAGCTGTTTTTT. It codes for CASSLGLEGELFF.

The V gene is TRBV9, the J gene TRBJ1-6, with a tentative D call TRBD1 (5 bases). CDR1 is SGDLS and CDR2 is YYNGEE in the germline V gene. This CDR3 is built from 14 residues. The ends were cut back, 3 bases at V and 9 bases at J, with 13 bases in the middle. CDR3 DNA: TGTGCCAGCAGCGAAGGTGGGGACCTTTCACCCCTCCACTTT. This gives the protein CASSEGGDLSPLHF.